Below are 14 T cell receptor beta chains sequenced from a single sample in a study of a mutant IDH1 vaccine in newly diagnosed glioma. Clones were read by immunoSEQ multiplex PCR, and TCRdb kept only the in-frame ones, dropping some. The sample has about 27,000 clones, 93% seen once. Time point given: baseline, week 1 (first vaccination visit). Treatment: pre-vaccination baseline after standard-of-care therapy. The sequencing used PBMCs, collected from a glioma patient treated with radiotherapy, temozolomide or both. Receptor source: a man in his forties with glioma.

V gene TRBV18 combines with J gene TRBJ1-3, with 7 bases matching TRBD1. V lost 3 bases, J lost 16 bases, and 12 bases stayed unmatched. CDR1 KGHSH and CDR2 LQKENI come from the germline V gene. The CDR3 extends over 13 amino acids. CDR3 in amino acids: CASSPDRVQREYF. The CDR3 DNA sequence: TGTGCCAGCTCACCTGACAGGGTCCAAAGGGAGTATTTT.

The chain joins TRBV30 to TRBJ2-7; 9 positions agree with TRBD1. V lost 3 bases and J lost 2; bases outside the gene matches: 5. In germline, CDR1 is GTSNPN, CDR2 SVGIG (reference sequence). The CDR3 consists of 14 residues. CDR3 sequence: CAWRGQGVTYEQYF. CDR3 nucleotides: TGTGCCTGGAGGGGACAGGGCGTTACCTACGAGCAGTACTTC.

J is TRBJ1-2 and V is TRBV27; D possibly corresponds to TRBD1 (6 bases). The CDR3 runs 15 residues. Germline V CDR1 and CDR2: MNHEY, SMNVEV (reference sequence). The V and J ends lost 4 bases and 0 bases respectively, with 12 bases between them. The CDR3 DNA reads TGTGCCAGCAGTTGGACAGCGGTAACTAACTATGGCTACACCTTC. It is translated as CASSWTAVTNYGYTF.

The chain employs TRBV30 and TRBJ1-1, with D unresolved. Trimming pared 5 bases from V and 6 bases from J, leaving 13 bases between. Germline V CDR1 and CDR2: GTSNPN, SVGIG (reference sequence). The CDR3 contains 12 residues. The CDR3 DNA sequence: TGTGCCTGGGGAAGTCCGGTTGCTGAAGCTTTCTTT. Its translation: CAWGSPVAEAFF.

The chain is built from TRBV2 and TRBJ2-3, with 7 bases matching TRBD1. Germline values: CDR1 SNHLY, CDR2 FYNNEI. V was clipped by 10 bases and J by 1 base; unmatched bases: 8. This CDR3 is built from 14 residues. The CDR3 region is CATGTAERTDTQYF. The CDR3, as DNA: TGTGCCACCGGGACAGCAGAACGCACAGATACGCAGTATTTT.

The chain has TRBV25-1 and TRBJ1-2, with D tentatively TRBD1 (5 bases). Germline V CDR1 and CDR2: MGHDK, SYGVNS. The CDR3 consists of 11 residues. The V end lost 2 bases, the J end lost 7 bases, and 5 bases lay between the germline ends. The CDR3 DNA reads as TGTGCCAGCAGTGAAGGGGCTGGCTACACCTTC. Amino acid sequence: CASSEGAGYTF.

The chain couples TRBV6-5 to TRBJ1-1; D call uncertain. Germline values: CDR1 MNHEY, CDR2 SVGAGI. The CDR3 is 13 amino acids. V shed 2 bases and J shed 4 bases, with 8 bases lying between them. This chain's CDR3 is CASSYELATEAFF. The CDR3 nucleotides read TGTGCCAGCAGTTACGAACTTGCCACTGAAGCTTTCTTT.

This chain uses TRBV7-8 with TRBJ1-6; D is unresolved. CDR1 SGHVS and CDR2 FQNEAQ come from the germline V gene. The CDR3 runs 16 residues. Trimming took off 1 base at V and 13 bases at J, with 20 bases between the two ends. The CDR3 nucleotides read TGTGCCAGCAGCTTAGGTGTGATGGGAGCCGTGTCGCCCCTCCACTTT. Its translation: CASSLGVMGAVSPLHF.

The chain joins TRBV2 to TRBJ2-2, with D perhaps assigned TRBD1 or TRBD2 (6 bases each). The CDR3 extends over 14 amino acids. V was pared by 6 bases and J by 8 bases, with 16 bases between. Germline V lookup: CDR1 SNHLY, CDR2 FYNNEI. The CDR3 bases are TGTGCCAGCAGGCCGGGGGCTGGAGGAGGGGAGCTGTTTTTT. Amino acid sequence: CASRPGAGGGELFF.

The chain couples TRBV9 to TRBJ1-6, with D unclear. Germline V CDR1 and CDR2: SGDLS, YYNGEE. The length of the CDR3 is 17 residues. The V gene lost 1 base and the J gene lost 1 base, with 12 bases spanning the gap. In DNA form, the CDR3 reads TGTGCCAGCAGCGTAACCCAGACGGATTCCTATAATTCACCCCTCCACTTT. It is translated as CASSVTQTDSYNSPLHF.

This chain connects TRBV1 to TRBJ2-5; TRBD2 reflects the table's D call only, with no check against the DNA. TRBV1 is classified as a pseudogene. This CDR3 region has 13 residues. The CDR3 DNA reads TGCACCAGCACGGCTAGCGGGAACGAGACCCAGTACTTC. It yields the protein CTSTASGNETQYF.

There are a few counts of this clone. This chain connects TRBV5-1 to TRBJ2-7, with 9 bases aligning to TRBD2. Trimming at V came to 3 bases and at J to 4 bases, leaving 5 bases not matched to a gene. The CDR3 loop spans 14 amino acids. From germline, CDR1 is SGHRS and CDR2 YFSETQ. The CDR3 reads CASSWASGEYEQYF. CDR3 coding DNA: TGCGCCAGCAGCTGGGCTAGCGGGGAATACGAGCAGTACTTC.

The genes are TRBV2 and TRBJ1-2, with D possibly TRBD1 on 6 matching bases. The CDR3 loop spans 15 amino acids. V dropped 6 bases and J dropped 0 bases, with 14 bases sitting between them. CDR1 and CDR2 (germline): SNHLY, FYNNEI. The CDR3 DNA reads TGTGCCAGCAGATATCTTCAGGGGTCTAACTATGGCTACACCTTC. This sequence encodes CASRYLQGSNYGYTF.

The chain joins TRBV6-6 to TRBJ2-7, with D tentatively TRBD1 (5 bases). V dropped 2 bases and J dropped 6 bases, with 11 bases sitting between them. The CDR3 sequence is 13 residues long. Germline CDR1 MNHNY, CDR2 SVGAGI (reference sequence). The CDR3, as DNA: TGTGCCAGCAGTTACCCGCCAGGGCGCGAGCAGTACTTC. The encoded protein is CASSYPPGREQYF.